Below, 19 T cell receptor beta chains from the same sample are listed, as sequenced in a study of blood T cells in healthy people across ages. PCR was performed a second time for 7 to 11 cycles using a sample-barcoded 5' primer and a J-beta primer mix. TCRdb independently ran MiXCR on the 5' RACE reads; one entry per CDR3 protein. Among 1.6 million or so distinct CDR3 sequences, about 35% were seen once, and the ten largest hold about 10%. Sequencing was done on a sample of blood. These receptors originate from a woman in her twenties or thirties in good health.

The CDR3 DNA sequence: TGTGCCAGCAGCTTAGGGTCCAGGGTCGAACAGCCCCAGCATTTT. Translation: CASSLGSRVEQPQHF. The gene calls are TRBV7-2 and TRBJ1-5; possible D gene TRBD1, 5 bases. Germline V gene lookup returns CDR1 SGHTA and CDR2 FQGNSA. V lost 1 base to trimming and J lost 7 bases, with 14 bases between them. CDR3 length: 15 residues.

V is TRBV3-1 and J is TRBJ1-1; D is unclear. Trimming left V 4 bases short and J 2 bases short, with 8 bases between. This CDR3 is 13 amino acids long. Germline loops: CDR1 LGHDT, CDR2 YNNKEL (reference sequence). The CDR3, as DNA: TGTGCCAGCAGCCGAACACACAACACTGAAGCTTTCTTT. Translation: CASSRTHNTEAFF. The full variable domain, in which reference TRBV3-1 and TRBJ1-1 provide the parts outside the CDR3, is DTAVSQTPKYLVTQMGNDKSIKCEQNLGHDTMYWYKQDSKKFLKIMFSYNNKELIINETVPNRFSPKSPDKAHLNLHINSLELGDSAVYFCASSRTHNTEAFFGQGTRLTVV.

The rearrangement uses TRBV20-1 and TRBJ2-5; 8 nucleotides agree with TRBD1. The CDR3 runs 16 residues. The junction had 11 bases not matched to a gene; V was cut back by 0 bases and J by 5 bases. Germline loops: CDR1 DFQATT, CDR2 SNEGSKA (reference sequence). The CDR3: CSARDGTGYGSETQYF. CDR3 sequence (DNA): TGCAGTGCTAGAGATGGGACAGGCTACGGGTCGGAGACCCAGTACTTC.

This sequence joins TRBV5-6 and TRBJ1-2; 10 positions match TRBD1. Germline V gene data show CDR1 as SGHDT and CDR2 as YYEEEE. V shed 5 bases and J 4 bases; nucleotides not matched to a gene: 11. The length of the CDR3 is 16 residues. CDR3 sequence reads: CASRTRSGTGAYGYTF. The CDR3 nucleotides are TGTGCCAGCAGGACCCGCTCCGGGACAGGGGCCTATGGCTACACCTTC.

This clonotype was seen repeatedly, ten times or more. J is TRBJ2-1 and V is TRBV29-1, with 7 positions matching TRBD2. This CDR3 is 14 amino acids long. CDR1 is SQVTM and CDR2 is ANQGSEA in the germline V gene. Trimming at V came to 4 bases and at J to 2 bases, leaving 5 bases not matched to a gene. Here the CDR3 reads CSVVGGSTYNEQFF. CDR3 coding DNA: TGCAGCGTTGTAGGCGGGAGTACCTACAATGAGCAGTTCTTC.

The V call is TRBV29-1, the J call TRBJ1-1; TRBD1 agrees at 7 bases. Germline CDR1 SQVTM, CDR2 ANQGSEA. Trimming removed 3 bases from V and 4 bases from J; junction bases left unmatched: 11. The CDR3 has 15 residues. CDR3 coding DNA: TGCAGCGTTGAGTCACAGGGGTTGGGCGTCACTGAAGCTTTCTTT. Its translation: CSVESQGLGVTEAFF.

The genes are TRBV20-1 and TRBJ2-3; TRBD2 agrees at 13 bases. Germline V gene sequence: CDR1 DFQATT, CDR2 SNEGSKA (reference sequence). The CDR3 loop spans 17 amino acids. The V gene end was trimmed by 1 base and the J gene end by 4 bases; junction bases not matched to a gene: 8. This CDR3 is CSARGRTSGSLADTQYF. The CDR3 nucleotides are TGCAGTGCTAGAGGTCGGACTAGCGGGAGTCTCGCAGATACGCAGTATTTT.

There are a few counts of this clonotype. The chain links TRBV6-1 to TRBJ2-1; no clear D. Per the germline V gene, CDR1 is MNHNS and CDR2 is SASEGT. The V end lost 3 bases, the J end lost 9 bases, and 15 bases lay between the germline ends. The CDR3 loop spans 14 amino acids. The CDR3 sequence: CASSEDLLDGEQFF. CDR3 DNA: TGTGCCAGCAGTGAGGACCTTTTGGATGGTGAGCAGTTCTTC.

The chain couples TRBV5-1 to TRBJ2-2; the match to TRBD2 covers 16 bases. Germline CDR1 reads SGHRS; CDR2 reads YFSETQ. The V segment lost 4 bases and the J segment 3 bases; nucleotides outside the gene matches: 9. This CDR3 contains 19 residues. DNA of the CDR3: TGCGCCAGCAGCCGCTCTGGGACTAGCGGGAGGGCCGACACCGGGGAGCTGTTTTTT. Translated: CASSRSGTSGRADTGELFF.

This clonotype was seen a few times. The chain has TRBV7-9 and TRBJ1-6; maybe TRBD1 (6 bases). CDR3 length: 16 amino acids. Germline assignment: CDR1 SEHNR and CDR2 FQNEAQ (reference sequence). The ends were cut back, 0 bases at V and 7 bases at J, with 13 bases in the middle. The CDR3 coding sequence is TGTGCCAGCAGCTTAGCGGGGGCACTACTAAATTCACCCCTCCACTTT. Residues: CASSLAGALLNSPLHF.

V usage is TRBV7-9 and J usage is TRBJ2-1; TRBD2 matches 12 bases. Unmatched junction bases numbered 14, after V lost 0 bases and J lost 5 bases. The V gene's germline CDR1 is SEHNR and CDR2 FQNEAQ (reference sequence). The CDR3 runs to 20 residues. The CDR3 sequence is CASSLALPILAGGRHNEQFF. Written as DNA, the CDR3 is TGTGCCAGCAGCTTAGCGCTGCCTATTCTAGCGGGGGGGCGGCACAATGAGCAGTTCTTC.

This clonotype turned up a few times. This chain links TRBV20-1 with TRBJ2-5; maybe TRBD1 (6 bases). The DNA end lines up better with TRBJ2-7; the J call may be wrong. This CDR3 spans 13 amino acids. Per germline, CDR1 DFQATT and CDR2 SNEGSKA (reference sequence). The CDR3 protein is CSARKGVLYEQYF. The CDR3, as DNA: TGCAGTGCTAGAAAGGGGGTACTCTACGAGCAGTACTTC.

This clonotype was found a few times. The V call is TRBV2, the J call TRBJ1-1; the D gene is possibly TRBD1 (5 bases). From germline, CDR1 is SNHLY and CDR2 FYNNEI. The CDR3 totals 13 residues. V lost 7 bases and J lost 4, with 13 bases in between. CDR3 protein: CASTFSGPTEAFF. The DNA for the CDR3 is TGTGCCAGCACCTTCTCAGGGCCCACTGAAGCTTTCTTT.

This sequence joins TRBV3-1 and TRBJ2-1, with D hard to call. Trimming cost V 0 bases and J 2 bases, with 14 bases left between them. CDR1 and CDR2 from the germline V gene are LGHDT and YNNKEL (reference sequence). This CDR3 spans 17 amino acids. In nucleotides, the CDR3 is TGTGCCAGCAGCCAAGATGAGAGACCAACCCCCTACAATGAGCAGTTCTTC. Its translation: CASSQDERPTPYNEQFF.

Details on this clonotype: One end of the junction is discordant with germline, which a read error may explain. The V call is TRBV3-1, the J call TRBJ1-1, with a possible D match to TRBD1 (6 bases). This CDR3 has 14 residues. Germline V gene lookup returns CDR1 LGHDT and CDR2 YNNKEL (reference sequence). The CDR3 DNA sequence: TGTGCCAGCAGCAGAGGACAGCGATACACCGAAGCTTTCTTT. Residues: CASSRGQRYTEAFF.

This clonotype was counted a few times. The CDR3 DNA follows: TGTGCCAGCAGCAAAGACCCTGGGAATCAGCCCCAGCATTTT. Protein: CASSKDPGNQPQHF. The gene calls are TRBV7-9 and TRBJ1-5, with D unresolved. V gave up 5 bases and J gave up 4 bases, with 12 bases separating them. The CDR3 contains 14 residues. Germline CDR1 SEHNR, CDR2 FQNEAQ (reference sequence).

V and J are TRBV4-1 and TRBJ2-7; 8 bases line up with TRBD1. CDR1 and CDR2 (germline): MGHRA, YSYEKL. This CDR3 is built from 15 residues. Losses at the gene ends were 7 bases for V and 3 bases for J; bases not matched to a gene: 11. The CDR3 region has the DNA TGCGCCAGCACCGGGGAAGGACAGGGAGTCTACGAGCAGTACTTC. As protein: CASTGEGQGVYEQYF.

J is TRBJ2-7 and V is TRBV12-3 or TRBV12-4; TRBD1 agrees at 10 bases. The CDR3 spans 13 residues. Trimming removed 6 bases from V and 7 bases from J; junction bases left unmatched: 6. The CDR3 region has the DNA TGTGCCAGCAGAGCGACAGGGGGCGGGGAGCAGTACTTC. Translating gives CASRATGGGEQYF.

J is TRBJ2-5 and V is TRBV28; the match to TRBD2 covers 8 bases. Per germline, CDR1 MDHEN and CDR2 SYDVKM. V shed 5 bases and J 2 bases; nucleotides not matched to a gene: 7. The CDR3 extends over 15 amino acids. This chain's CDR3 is CASSLSTSGQETQYF. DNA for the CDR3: TGTGCCAGCAGTCTCTCTACTAGCGGTCAAGAGACCCAGTACTTC.